This TCR beta chain came from a study of T cells after yellow fever vaccination. Findings and caveats of the study: Abundant clonotypes from the bulk population could have been carried over as contaminants into FACS-sorted repertoires. Clonotypes found in both CD4 and CD8 compartments made up a small share. The secondary response was weaker but peaked faster, day 5 versus 15.

The CDR3 consists of 14 residues. The germline V gene has CDR1 SGHRS and CDR2 YFSETQ. V lost 0 bases, J lost 10 bases, and 13 bases lay in between. TCRdb reprocessed the 5' RACE reads with MiXCR, giving one entry per CDR3 protein. Among about 68,000 distinct CDR3 sequences, under 8% were seen once, and the ten largest hold about 40%. With regard to this clonotype: Its antigen is unknown.

This material consisted of CD8+ T cells sorted from PBMCs, taken 35 to 50 days after the first yellow fever vaccination. This sequence joins TRBV5-1 and TRBJ1-4; no clear D. The TCR comes from a man between 18 and 35 years old who received the YFV17D yellow fever vaccine. As DNA, the CDR3 is TGCGCCAGCAGCTTGGAGAACTTGCGGTCAAAACTGTTTTTT. Protein product: CASSLENLRSKLFF. Using reference TRBV5-1 and TRBJ1-4 for the parts outside the CDR3, the full variable domain is KAGVTQTPRYLIKTRGQQVTLSCSPISGHRSVSWYQQTPGQGLQFLFEYFSETQRNKGNFPGRFSGRQFSNSRSEMNVSTLELGDSALYLCASSLENLRSKLFFGSGTQLSVL.